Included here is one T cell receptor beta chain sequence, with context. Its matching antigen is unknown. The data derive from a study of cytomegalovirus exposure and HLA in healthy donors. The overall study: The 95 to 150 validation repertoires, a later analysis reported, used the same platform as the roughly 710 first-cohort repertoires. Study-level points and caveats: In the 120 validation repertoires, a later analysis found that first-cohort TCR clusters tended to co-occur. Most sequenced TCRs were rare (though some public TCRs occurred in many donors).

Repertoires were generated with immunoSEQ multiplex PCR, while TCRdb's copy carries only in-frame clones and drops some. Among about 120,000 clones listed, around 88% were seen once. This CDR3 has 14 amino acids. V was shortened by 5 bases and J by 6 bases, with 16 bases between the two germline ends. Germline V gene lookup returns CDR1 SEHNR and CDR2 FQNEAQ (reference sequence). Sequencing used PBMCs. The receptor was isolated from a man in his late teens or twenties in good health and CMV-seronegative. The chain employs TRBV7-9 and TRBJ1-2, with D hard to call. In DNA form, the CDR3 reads TGTGCCAGCAGCCCGGCTCTCCGGGTACATGGCTACACCTTC. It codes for CASSPALRVHGYTF.